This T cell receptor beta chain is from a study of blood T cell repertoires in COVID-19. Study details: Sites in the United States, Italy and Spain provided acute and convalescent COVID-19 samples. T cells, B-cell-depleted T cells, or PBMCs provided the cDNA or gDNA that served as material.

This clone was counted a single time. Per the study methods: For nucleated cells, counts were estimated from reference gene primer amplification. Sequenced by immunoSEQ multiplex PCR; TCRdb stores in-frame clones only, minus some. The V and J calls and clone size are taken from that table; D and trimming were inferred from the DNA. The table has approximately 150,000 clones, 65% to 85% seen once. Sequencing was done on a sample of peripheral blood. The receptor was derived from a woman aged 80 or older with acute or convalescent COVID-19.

This CDR3 reads CASSQQVRGVGGELFF. The CDR3 DNA is TGCGCCAGCAGCCAACAGGTCCGGGGGGTAGGCGGGGAGCTGTTTTTT. The V and J genes are TRBV4-3 and TRBJ2-2; TRBD2 aligns across 7 bases. CDR1 and CDR2 (germline): LGHNA, YSLEER. Losses at the gene ends were 2 bases for V and 7 bases for J; bases not matched to a gene: 10. CDR3 length equals 16 residues.